This T cell receptor beta chain is drawn from a study of T-cell reconstitution after alpha-beta-depleted transplantation in children. Germline CDR1 reads MNHNS; CDR2 reads SASEGT. The CDR3 has 15 amino acids. V was cut by 11 bases and J by 1 base, with 17 bases left in between. There are many counts of this clonotype. Library preparation (for TCRbeta) was performed with unique molecular identifiers. Using its own MiXCR run on the PCR reads, TCRdb lists one record per CDR3 protein. The data contain about 91,000 distinct CDR3 sequences, roughly 8.4% of them singletons. This receptor was taken from a human donor who donated a stem cell graft to a child with congenital amegakaryocytic thrombocytopenia. This chain links TRBV6-1 with TRBJ2-2; D gene uncertain. Sequenced material: PBMCs from the stem cell graft donor, taken from the stem cell graft. CDR3 DNA: TGTGCCCTCGCCGCGTGGCAGGAGAACACCGGGGAGCTGTTTTTT. Translation: CALAAWQENTGELFF.